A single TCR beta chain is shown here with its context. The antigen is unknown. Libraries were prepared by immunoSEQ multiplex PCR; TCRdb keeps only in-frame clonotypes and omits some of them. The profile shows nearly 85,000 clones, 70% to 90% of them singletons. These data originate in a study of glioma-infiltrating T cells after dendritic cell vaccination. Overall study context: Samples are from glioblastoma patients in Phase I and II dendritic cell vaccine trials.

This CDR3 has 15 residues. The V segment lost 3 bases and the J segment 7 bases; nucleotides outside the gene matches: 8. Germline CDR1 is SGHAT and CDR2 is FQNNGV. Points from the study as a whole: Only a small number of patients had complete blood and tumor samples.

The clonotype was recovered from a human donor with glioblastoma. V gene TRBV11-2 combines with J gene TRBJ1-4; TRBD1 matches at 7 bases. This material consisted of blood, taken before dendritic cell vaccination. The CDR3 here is CASSLNRGLGEKLFF. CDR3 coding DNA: TGTGCCAGCAGCTTGAACAGGGGATTAGGTGAAAAACTGTTTTTT.